These 12 T cell receptor beta chains were all obtained from the same sample, sequenced in a study of cytomegalovirus exposure and HLA in healthy donors. Primers for the PCR totalled 60 Vbeta and 13 Jbeta. Profiled with immunoSEQ multiplex PCR; TCRdb holds only in-frame clones, not every one. This sample carries 150,000 to 200,000 clones, roughly 13% of them seen once, and the ten largest clones take about 7.8%. The specimen sequenced was PBMCs. Source of these receptors: a man aged 45-65 years in good health and CMV-seropositive.

This rearrangement joins TRBV4-3 to TRBJ1-5; 8 bases are shared with TRBD1. This CDR3 contains 17 residues. The V gene's germline CDR1 is LGHNA and CDR2 YSLEER. The trim removed 0 bases at V and 3 bases at J, leaving 7 bases unmatched. CDR3 amino acids: CASSQDASRGLNQPQHF. The CDR3 DNA reads TGCGCCAGCAGCCAAGATGCTTCCAGGGGGCTCAATCAGCCCCAGCATTTT.

The V call is TRBV15, the J call TRBJ2-5; D is unclear. The length of the CDR3 is 13 residues. Germline V lookup: CDR1 LNHNV, CDR2 YYDKDF (reference sequence). Trimming took 5 bases from V and 5 from J, leaving 12 bases between them. The CDR3 DNA reads as TGTGCCACCAGCCCCAACTTACGGGAGACCCAGTACTTC. Translated: CATSPNLRETQYF.

This clone showed up just a few times. The V call is TRBV10-2, the J call TRBJ1-2; a possible D gene is TRBD1 (6 bases). Trimming left V 0 bases short and J 6 bases short, with 8 bases between. Per the germline V gene, CDR1 is WSHSY and CDR2 is SAAADI. There are 13 residues in the CDR3. CDR3 bases: TGCGCCAGCAGTGAGTCGGGACAAAATGGCTACACCTTC. It is translated as CASSESGQNGYTF.

The V call is TRBV5-1, the J call TRBJ2-5, with 8 bases that match TRBD1. The germline CDR1 and CDR2 sequences are SGHRS and YFSETQ. Trimming removed 1 base from V and 1 base from J; junction bases left unmatched: 3. The length of the CDR3 is 15 residues. The CDR3 region has the DNA TGCGCCAGCAGCTTGACAGGGGGACCCCAAGAGACCCAGTACTTC. Encoded protein: CASSLTGGPQETQYF.

The chain is built from TRBV15 and TRBJ1-2; D is perhaps TRBD1 (5 bases). The CDR3 runs 17 residues. V lost 1 base, J lost 0 bases, and 15 bases lay in between. Germline CDR1 LNHNV, CDR2 YYDKDF (reference sequence). CDR3 residues: CATSRVGGEPSNYGYTF. CDR3 nucleotide sequence: TGTGCCACCAGCAGAGTCGGGGGGGAACCTTCTAACTATGGCTACACCTTC.

The V and J genes are TRBV19 and TRBJ1-2, with a tentative D call TRBD1 (6 bases). V was shortened by 4 bases and J by 8 bases, with 20 bases between the two germline ends. Germline loops: CDR1 LNHDA, CDR2 SQIVND (reference sequence). The CDR3 is 15 residues long. This chain's CDR3 is CASSTASGGGLGYTF. Written as DNA, the CDR3 is TGTGCCAGTAGTACAGCGTCGGGGGGCGGGTTAGGCTACACCTTC.

The chain carries TRBV5-1 and TRBJ1-2, with a tentative D call TRBD1 (6 bases). Looked up from germline, CDR1 is SGHRS and CDR2 is YFSETQ. V shed 7 bases and J shed 5 bases, with 18 bases lying between them. CDR3 length equals 14 residues. Written as DNA, the CDR3 is TGCGCCAGCGCCCGGGAGGGGGACTTTTATGGCTACACCTTC. This translates into CASAREGDFYGYTF.

This clone was seen only a few times. Mismatch with germline at one junction end may stem from a read error. This CDR3 reads CSVGGGPRNAEAFF. The CDR3 bases are TGCAGCGTTGGGGGGGGACCGAGGAACGCTGAAGCTTTCTTT. The chain has TRBV29-1 and TRBJ1-1; tentatively, D is TRBD1 (5 bases). Germline values: CDR1 SQVTM, CDR2 ANQGSEA. There are 14 residues in the CDR3.

The V and J genes are TRBV25-1 and TRBJ2-2; 9 bases align to TRBD1. Per germline, CDR1 MGHDK and CDR2 SYGVNS. After removal of 7 bases from V and 6 bases from J, the junction contained 9 bases not matched to a gene. The CDR3 covers 15 residues. CDR3 amino acids: CASNRGDRAAGELFF. CDR3 DNA: TGTGCCAGCAACCGCGGGGACAGGGCGGCCGGGGAGCTGTTTTTT.

This clone occurred a few times. The rearrangement joins TRBV19 to TRBJ1-5; TRBD1 might be the D (5 bases). The V end lost 1 base, the J end lost 3 bases, and 13 bases lay between the germline ends. The germline CDR1 and CDR2 sequences are LNHDA and SQIVND (reference sequence). The CDR3 is made up of 16 amino acids. Written as DNA, the CDR3 is TGTGCCAGTAGTATAGGCAGCTATGGGGCCAATCAGCCCCAGCATTTT. This encodes CASSIGSYGANQPQHF.

This chain uses TRBV6-5 with TRBJ2-3, with 10 bases fitting TRBD2. CDR1 and CDR2 from the germline V gene are MNHEY and SVGAGI. The CDR3 extends over 15 amino acids. Trimming took 2 bases from V and 6 from J; bases not matched to a gene: 5. CDR3 coding DNA: TGTGCCAGCAGTTACACTAGCGGGGTAATGGATACGCAGTATTTT. This encodes CASSYTSGVMDTQYF.

There are a few counts of this clone. The genes are TRBV29-1 and TRBJ2-2; the D gene is possibly TRBD1 (6 bases). Germline-derived CDR1 and CDR2 are SQVTM and ANQGSEA. This CDR3 has 15 residues. The germline V and J ends were trimmed by 7 bases and 6 bases, with 21 bases remaining between them. The CDR3 bases are TGCAGCGCCTTAGCTATTTCAGGGGACGCCGGGGAGCTGTTTTTT. Protein: CSALAISGDAGELFF.